Presented here are 30 T cell receptor beta chains from one specimen sequenced in a study of cytomegalovirus exposure and HLA in healthy donors. The protocol was immunoSEQ multiplex PCR, while the TCRdb copy is restricted to in-frame clones and leaves out a portion. This table holds 150,000 to 200,000 clones, approximately 84% found once. Sequencing was done on a sample of PBMCs. Receptors were obtained from a man between 18 and 29 years old in good health and CMV-seropositive.

This chain uses TRBV6-5 with TRBJ1-1; 7 bases agree with TRBD1. Germline CDR1 MNHEY, CDR2 SVGAGI. CDR3 length: 13 amino acids. The ends lost 6 bases at V and 9 bases at J; junction bases unmatched: 10. The CDR3, as DNA: TGTGCCAGCAGCAACCGGGGGGGACAGAAAGCTTTCTTT. As protein: CASSNRGGQKAFF.

As concerns this clone: Other DNA sequences in this sample translate to the same CDR3. This chain joins TRBV15 and TRBJ2-7; 9 bases are a match to TRBD1. The J segment lost 3 bases and the V segment lost 3 bases, leaving 0 bases of the junction unmatched. This CDR3 spans 13 amino acids. The germline V gene has CDR1 LNHNV and CDR2 YYDKDF (reference sequence). The CDR3 DNA is TGTGCCACCAGCAGGGACAGGGGCTACGAGCAGTACTTC. Translation: CATSRDRGYEQYF.

In this sample, this clone turned up many times. The V gene is TRBV14, the J gene TRBJ2-3; unclear D gene. This CDR3 contains 12 residues. V lost 4 bases and J 2 bases, leaving 4 bases between the germline ends. CDR1 is SGHDN, CDR2 FVKESK, per germline. CDR3 residues: CASSPFTDTQYF. CDR3 DNA sequence: TGTGCCAGCAGCCCATTCACAGATACGCAGTATTTT. Variable domain in full (rest from reference TRBV14 and TRBJ2-3): EAGVTQFPSHSVIEKGQTVTLRCDPISGHDNLYWYRRVMGKEIKFLLHFVKESKQDESGMPNNRFLAERTGGTYSTLKVQPAELEDSGVYFCASSPFTDTQYFGPGTRLTVL.

The rearrangement joins TRBV10-3 to TRBJ1-2, with D hard to call. Germline loops: CDR1 ENHRY, CDR2 SYGVKD. Trimming pared 4 bases from V and 6 bases from J, leaving 9 bases between. The CDR3 is made up of 12 amino acids. CDR3 DNA: TGTGCCATCAGTGGCTCAGGTAATGGCTACACCTTC. Protein product: CAISGSGNGYTF.

The gene calls are TRBV7-9 and TRBJ2-2; TRBD2 agrees at 8 bases. Per germline, CDR1 SEHNR and CDR2 FQNEAQ (reference sequence). V shed 4 bases, J shed 6 bases, and the junction held 4 bases outside the gene matches. The length of the CDR3 is 14 residues. Written as DNA, the CDR3 is TGTGCCAGCAGCTCGGGACTAGGGGCCGGGGAGCTGTTTTTT. It specifies CASSSGLGAGELFF. Looking up the rest from reference TRBV7-9 and TRBJ2-2 gives the full variable domain: DTGVSQNPRHKITKRGQNVTFRCDPISEHNRLYWYRQTLGQGPEFLTYFQNEAQLEKSRLLSDRFSAERPKGSFSTLEIQRTEQGDSAMYLCASSSGLGAGELFFGEGSRLTVL.

The gene calls are TRBV19 and TRBJ2-7; 7 bases are a match to TRBD1. Trimming cost V 1 base and J 1 base; bases outside gene matches: 4. The CDR3 has 15 residues. Germline CDR1 LNHDA, CDR2 SQIVND (reference sequence). CDR3 residues: CASSIVAGGSYEQYF. DNA of the CDR3: TGTGCCAGTAGTATAGTGGCAGGGGGATCCTACGAGCAGTACTTC. The whole variable domain, filled in from reference TRBV19 and TRBJ2-7, reads DGGITQSPKYLFRKEGQNVTLSCEQNLNHDAMYWYRQDPGQGLRLIYYSQIVNDFQKGDIAEGYSVSREKKESFPLTVTSAQKNPTAFYLCASSIVAGGSYEQYFGPGTRLTVT.

This clone was seen a handful of times. V is TRBV27 and J is TRBJ1-1, with a tentative D call TRBD1 (5 bases). The V and J ends lost 4 bases and 7 bases respectively, with 13 bases between them. The CDR3 length is 13 residues. Looked up from germline, CDR1 is MNHEY and CDR2 is SMNVEV (reference sequence). The CDR3 reads CASSWQGGREAFF. In nucleotides, the CDR3 is TGTGCCAGCAGTTGGCAGGGCGGCCGTGAAGCTTTCTTT.

This chain links TRBV4-2 with TRBJ2-3; tentatively, D is TRBD2 (5 bases). Germline V lookup: CDR1 LGHNA, CDR2 YNFKEQ. Trimming left V 0 bases short and J 4 bases short, with 8 bases between. The CDR3 extends over 14 amino acids. CDR3 DNA sequence: TGTGCCAGCAGCCAAGAGAGGGCCTCAGATACGCAGTATTTT. This sequence encodes CASSQERASDTQYF.

This chain joins TRBV28 and TRBJ2-4; the match to TRBD1 covers 8 bases. The CDR3 has 16 residues. CDR1 is MDHEN and CDR2 is SYDVKM in the germline V gene. V lost 4 bases and J lost 3; bases outside the gene matches: 8. In nucleotides, the CDR3 is TGTGCCAGCAGTTCCGACAGGGGTCGGGGCAAAAACATTCAGTACTTC. This codes for CASSSDRGRGKNIQYF.

The chain recombines TRBV12-5 with TRBJ2-1; 9 bases fit TRBD2. J gave up 9 bases and V 1 base, and 1 base lay outside the gene matches. CDR1 and CDR2 from the germline V gene are LGHNT and FRNRAP. The CDR3 runs 13 residues. The chain's CDR3 is CASGLDSGSEQFF. The CDR3 coding sequence is TGTGCTAGTGGTTTGGATAGCGGGAGTGAGCAGTTCTTC.

This rearrangement joins TRBV14 to TRBJ2-7; TRBD2 agrees at 8 bases. Germline-derived CDR1 and CDR2 are SGHDN and FVKESK. Trimming removed 0 bases from V and 4 bases from J; junction bases left unmatched: 20. The CDR3 runs to 20 residues. The CDR3 bases are TGTGCCAGCAGCCAAGATCCTCGCAGGGCAGCTAGCGGGCGGTCGTACGAGCAGTACTTC. It is translated as CASSQDPRRAASGRSYEQYF.

This chain links TRBV18 with TRBJ1-4; maybe TRBD1 (5 bases). The CDR3 spans 17 residues. The ends were cut back, 2 bases at V and 6 bases at J, with 19 bases in the middle. CDR1 and CDR2 from the germline V gene are KGHSH and LQKENI. Here the CDR3 DNA reads TGTGCCAGCTCACCAAAGCTTCAGGGCGGTTGGGATGAAAAACTGTTTTTT. The encoded protein is CASSPKLQGGWDEKLFF.

There are a few counts of this clone. The chain carries TRBV5-1 and TRBJ1-2; D remains unclear. V was shortened by 1 base and J by 1 base, with 5 bases between the two germline ends. Germline V gene lookup returns CDR1 SGHRS and CDR2 YFSETQ. CDR3 length: 13 amino acids. The CDR3 DNA is TGCGCCAGCAGCTTGCGGGATAACTATGGCTACACCTTC. Residues: CASSLRDNYGYTF.

CDR3 bases: TGTGCCAGCAGCTTGGCCATGGCCACCGGGGAGCTGTTTTTT. Residues: CASSLAMATGELFF. V and J are TRBV5-4 and TRBJ2-2, with D uncertain. V was pared by 0 bases and J by 4 bases, with 7 bases between. This CDR3 region has 14 residues. The V gene's germline CDR1 is SGHNT and CDR2 YYREEE (reference sequence).

The chain links TRBV11-2 to TRBJ2-5; the match to TRBD1 covers 7 bases. Germline CDR1 SGHAT, CDR2 FQNNGV. CDR3 length: 16 residues. J gave up 1 base and V 5 bases, and 10 bases lay outside the gene matches. CDR3 coding DNA: TGTGCCAGCAGCACCGGGGACAGTAGCGTCCAAGAGACCCAGTACTTC. Protein product: CASSTGDSSVQETQYF.

This chain connects TRBV5-1 to TRBJ2-7, with D perhaps matching TRBD1 (7 bases). The CDR3 is made up of 13 amino acids. Germline CDR1 and CDR2: SGHRS and YFSETQ. Trimming removed 0 bases from V and 6 bases from J, with 10 bases in between. The CDR3 coding sequence is TGCGCCAGCAGCTTGGACAGGGGAGGCGAGCAGTACTTC. Translating it yields CASSLDRGGEQYF.

The chain uses TRBV28 and TRBJ1-5, with TRBD1 matching over 7 bases. J lost 5 bases, V lost 6 bases, and 4 bases had no gene match. This CDR3 is built from 13 residues. Germline CDR1 and CDR2: MDHEN and SYDVKM. The CDR3 is CASRTGVHQPQHF. The CDR3 DNA reads TGTGCCAGCAGAACAGGGGTCCATCAGCCCCAGCATTTT. Variable domain in full (rest from reference TRBV28 and TRBJ1-5): DVKVTQSSRYLVKRTGEKVFLECVQDMDHENMFWYRQDPGLGLRLIYFSYDVKMKEKGDIPEGYSVSREKKERFSLILESASTNQTSMYLCASRTGVHQPQHFGDGTRLSIL.

This rearrangement joins TRBV18 to TRBJ1-5; TRBD1 might be the D (5 bases). Between the trimmed V and J ends, which lost 6 bases and 1 base, there was a span of 16 bases. The CDR3 length is 16 residues. CDR1 and CDR2 (germline): KGHSH, LQKENI. The DNA for the CDR3 is TGTGCCAGCTCCCTGGGGGGTCCCAGGAGCAATCAGCCCCAGCATTTT. Protein product: CASSLGGPRSNQPQHF. Full variable domain (missing parts from reference TRBV18 and TRBJ1-5): NAGVMQNPRHLVRRRGQEARLRCSPMKGHSHVYWYRQLPEEGLKFMVYLQKENIIDESGMPKERFSAEFPKEGPSILRIQQVVRGDSAAYFCASSLGGPRSNQPQHFGDGTRLSIL.

The J gene is TRBJ1-1, the V gene TRBV29-1; a weak D match, TRBD1 (5 bases). There are 13 residues in the CDR3. The germline CDR1 and CDR2 sequences are SQVTM and ANQGSEA. V lost 6 bases, J lost 5 bases, and 16 bases lay in between. The CDR3 DNA is TGCAGCGTCGCTTCGGGGGGAGGGACTGAAGCTTTCTTT. Amino acids: CSVASGGGTEAFF.

This chain connects TRBV7-9 to TRBJ2-3; TRBD2 agrees at 10 bases. V dropped 3 bases and J dropped 4; count of bases not matched to a gene: 7. CDR3 size: 16 residues. Germline loops: CDR1 SEHNR, CDR2 FQNEAQ (reference sequence). Here the CDR3 DNA reads TGTGCCAGCAGCTTGGGTTCTAGCGGGAGCGCAGATACGCAGTATTTT. Translating gives CASSLGSSGSADTQYF.

In nucleotides, the CDR3 is TGTGCCAGCAGCTTAGCGACCGGGGGTGAGCAAGCTACGCAGTATTTT. This gives the protein CASSLATGGEQATQYF. The V and J genes are TRBV7-6 and TRBJ2-3; D perhaps matches TRBD2 (6 bases). This CDR3 has 16 amino acids. Germline values: CDR1 SGHVS, CDR2 FNYEAQ. V lost 0 bases to trimming and J lost 8 bases, with 18 bases between them.

The V gene is TRBV15, the J gene TRBJ2-5; 10 bases match TRBD2. This CDR3 is 16 amino acids long. CDR1 is LNHNV, CDR2 YYDKDF, per germline (reference sequence). With 5 bases clipped from V and 1 base from J, the junction kept 7 bases outside the gene matches. The CDR3 sequence is CATSPRTSGPQETQYF. CDR3 DNA sequence: TGTGCCACCAGCCCGCGGACTAGCGGACCCCAAGAGACCCAGTACTTC. The entire variable domain, with the rest obtained from reference TRBV15 and TRBJ2-5, is as follows: DAMVIQNPRYQVTQFGKPVTLSCSQTLNHNVMYWYQQKSSQAPKLLFHYYDKDFNNEADTPDNFQSRRPNTSFCFLDIRSPGLGDTAMYLCATSPRTSGPQETQYFGPGTRLLVL.

The chain links TRBV6-1 to TRBJ1-4; the D gene is possibly TRBD1 (5 bases). CDR3 length: 15 amino acids. Trimming pared 0 bases from V and 8 bases from J, leaving 13 bases between. Germline V CDR1 and CDR2: MNHNS, SASEGT. CDR3 in amino acids: CASSEAYYGGEKLFF. CDR3 bases: TGTGCCAGCAGTGAAGCGTATTACGGGGGGGAAAAACTGTTTTTT.

This clone has a handful of counts. V usage is TRBV5-6 and J usage is TRBJ1-2; no reliable D call. Trimming cost V 0 bases and J 1 base, with 16 bases left between them. Germline CDR1 reads SGHDT; CDR2 reads YYEEEE. The CDR3 totals 17 residues. CDR3 amino acids: CASSLGPSGRDNYGYTF. CDR3 DNA sequence: TGTGCCAGCAGCTTGGGGCCCTCGGGGAGGGATAACTATGGCTACACCTTC.

The V gene is TRBV11-2, the J gene TRBJ2-7; 9 nucleotides agree with TRBD2. The germline CDR1 and CDR2 sequences are SGHAT and FQNNGV. J was trimmed by 4 bases and V by 2 bases; bases with no gene match: 9. The CDR3 loop spans 16 amino acids. This chain's CDR3 is CASSLKPGLAGYEQYF. DNA for the CDR3: TGTGCCAGCAGCTTAAAACCGGGACTAGCTGGGTACGAGCAGTACTTC.

The chain joins TRBV2 to TRBJ2-3; 10 bases line up with TRBD2. This CDR3 has 16 amino acids. Germline CDR1 SNHLY, CDR2 FYNNEI. V dropped 11 bases and J dropped 0; count of bases not matched to a gene: 11. The CDR3 DNA is TGTGCCGGGTGGGTAGCGGGAGGCACTAGCACAGATACGCAGTATTTT. Protein product: CAGWVAGGTSTDTQYF.

This clone was detected once. The rearrangement links TRBV6-5 to TRBJ1-1; TRBD1 is a possible D gene (6 bases). The CDR3 runs to 15 residues. V was shortened by 5 bases and J by 0 bases, with 13 bases between the two germline ends. Germline lookup yields CDR1 MNHEY and CDR2 SVGAGI. The CDR3 region has the DNA TGTGCCAGCAGTCGTACCGGACAGTTGAACACTGAAGCTTTCTTT. This sequence encodes CASSRTGQLNTEAFF.

V usage is TRBV5-1 and J usage is TRBJ1-1, with D perhaps TRBD1 (5 bases). Trimming cost V 4 bases and J 1 base, with 14 bases left between them. Germline V gene lookup returns CDR1 SGHRS and CDR2 YFSETQ. This CDR3 comprises 15 residues. This chain's CDR3 is CASSLSSTGNTEAFF. The CDR3 nucleotides are TGCGCCAGCAGCCTATCCTCAACAGGGAACACTGAAGCTTTCTTT. Variable domain in full (rest from reference TRBV5-1 and TRBJ1-1): KAGVTQTPRYLIKTRGQQVTLSCSPISGHRSVSWYQQTPGQGLQFLFEYFSETQRNKGNFPGRFSGRQFSNSRSEMNVSTLELGDSALYLCASSLSSTGNTEAFFGQGTRLTVV.

J is TRBJ2-1 and V is TRBV4-3; D is undetermined. V gave up 4 bases and J gave up 5 bases, with 15 bases separating them. The length of the CDR3 is 15 residues. The germline CDR1 and CDR2 sequences are LGHNA and YSLEER. CDR3 loop: CASSPPEPPHNEQFF. The CDR3 DNA sequence: TGCGCCAGCAGCCCCCCAGAACCCCCCCACAATGAGCAGTTCTTC.

The chain links TRBV7-9 to TRBJ2-7; D is possibly TRBD2 (5 bases). V shed 5 bases and J shed 0 bases, with 14 bases lying between them. The germline CDR1 and CDR2 sequences are SEHNR and FQNEAQ (reference sequence). The CDR3 runs to 15 residues. The CDR3 DNA sequence: TGTGCCAGCAGCCAGACTGGCGGGTTCTCCTACGAGCAGTACTTC. It specifies CASSQTGGFSYEQYF.